Below, 18 T cell receptor beta chains from the same sample are listed, as sequenced in a study of cytomegalovirus exposure and HLA in healthy donors. This PCR relied on a set of 60 Vbeta primers and 13 Jbeta primers. TCRdb's table, derived via immunoSEQ multiplex PCR, lists solely in-frame clones and lacks some. Here the sample spans approximately 100,000 clones, more than 65% being singletons. Sequencing used PBMCs. The receptors come from a woman in her fifties or sixties in good health and CMV-seropositive.

The chain couples TRBV11-2 to TRBJ2-5; 8 positions match TRBD2. The assigned J gene may be wrong: the sequence end matches TRBJ2-7 better. Germline V gives CDR1 SGHAT, CDR2 FQNNGV. CDR3 length equals 14 residues. The CDR3 protein is CASSSSAGVYEQYF. In DNA form, the CDR3 reads TGTGCCAGCAGCTCGTCAGCGGGGGTTTACGAGCAGTACTTC.

The V call is TRBV5-1, the J call TRBJ1-1, with D possibly TRBD1 on 6 matching bases. Per the germline V gene, CDR1 is SGHRS and CDR2 is YFSETQ. V lost 2 bases to trimming and J lost 0 bases, with 14 bases between them. The CDR3 is made up of 16 amino acids. The DNA for the CDR3 is TGCGCCAGCAGCTTTGGCGGGGGCGCTGTGAACACTGAAGCTTTCTTT. The encoded protein is CASSFGGGAVNTEAFF.

This clone came up a few times. The rearrangement joins TRBV4-1 to TRBJ1-2, with TRBD1 matching over 8 bases. Germline V gene sequence: CDR1 MGHRA, CDR2 YSYEKL. J gave up 13 bases and V 1 base, and 8 bases lay outside the gene matches. This CDR3 has 13 amino acids. CDR3 residues: CASSQVGGQGGTF. CDR3 bases: TGCGCCAGCAGCCAAGTAGGTGGACAGGGTGGCACCTTC.

The chain recombines TRBV4-1 with TRBJ2-3, with TRBD2 matching 9 bases. Trimming at V came to 0 bases and at J to 6 bases, leaving 10 bases not matched to a gene. Germline V gene sequence: CDR1 MGHRA, CDR2 YSYEKL. The CDR3 is 17 amino acids. The CDR3 DNA is TGCGCCAGCAGCCAAGAGACTGCGCGCGGGGGGGCGGATACGCAGTATTTT. As protein: CASSQETARGGADTQYF.

The chain carries TRBV2 and TRBJ1-4; 7 nucleotides align to TRBD1. Per germline, CDR1 SNHLY and CDR2 FYNNEI. This CDR3 has 12 residues. Trimming took 6 bases from V and 8 from J; bases not matched to a gene: 3. The CDR3 coding sequence is TGTGCCAGCAGAGGACAGGACGAAAAACTGTTTTTT. This codes for CASRGQDEKLFF.

A note on this clone: One junction end does not reproduce the germline sequence, and a read error may be involved. The rearrangement joins TRBV7-9 to TRBJ2-3; D is perhaps TRBD1 (6 bases). Germline CDR1 reads SEHNR; CDR2 reads FQNEAQ (reference sequence). The CDR3 runs to 13 residues. The DNA for the CDR3 is TGTTCCAGCAGCTCAACAGGGACAGATACGCAGTATTTT. This translates into CSSSSTGTDTQYF.

The chain links TRBV9 to TRBJ2-1; 14 positions agree with TRBD2. CDR1 is SGDLS and CDR2 is YYNGEE in the germline V gene. V lost 2 bases, J lost 14 bases, and 3 bases stayed unmatched. This CDR3 contains 13 residues. CDR3 coding DNA: TGTGCCAGCAGCGTGGGGACTAGCGGGGGTAAGTTCTTC. This codes for CASSVGTSGGKFF.

The rearrangement joins TRBV5-4 to TRBJ1-1; TRBD1 aligns across 8 bases. CDR3 length: 16 amino acids. Germline CDR1 reads SGHNT; CDR2 reads YYREEE (reference sequence). With V trimmed by 0 bases and J by 3 bases, 7 bases remained unmatched. The CDR3 sequence: CASSLDPTGGYTEAFF. In nucleotides, the CDR3 is TGTGCCAGCAGCTTGGACCCAACAGGGGGTTACACTGAAGCTTTCTTT.

The table lists this clone with a few counts. The V and J genes are TRBV14 and TRBJ1-1; no clear D gene. CDR3 size: 13 residues. Trimming removed 5 bases at V and 1 base at J, with 8 bases between. Germline V gene lookup returns CDR1 SGHDN and CDR2 FVKESK. The CDR3 loop is CASSFAENTEAFF. DNA of the CDR3: TGTGCCAGCAGCTTTGCAGAGAACACTGAAGCTTTCTTT.

This chain links TRBV6-1 with TRBJ1-1; D is unclear. The germline V gene encodes CDR1 MNHNS and CDR2 SASEGT. Trimming shortened V by 5 bases and J by 1 base, and 11 bases separated the two germline ends. The CDR3 contains 14 residues. This CDR3 reads CASSTSGGNTEAFF. The CDR3, as DNA: TGTGCCAGCAGTACCAGTGGAGGGAACACTGAAGCTTTCTTT.

This chain uses TRBV10-1 with TRBJ1-2; D is possibly TRBD1 (6 bases). V gave up 3 bases and J gave up 4 bases, with 15 bases separating them. This CDR3 is 15 amino acids long. Germline CDR1 WNHNN, CDR2 SYGVQD (reference sequence). For the CDR3, the DNA is TGCGCCAGCAGTGACTACAGGGATAAGGGCTATGGCTACACCTTC. Amino acids: CASSDYRDKGYGYTF.

Comments on this clone: At the DNA level, this CDR3 is encoded by other sequences in the same sample as well. The chain has TRBV5-1 and TRBJ2-5; D call uncertain. The CDR3 is 12 residues long. The germline V gene has CDR1 SGHRS and CDR2 YFSETQ. V was clipped by 2 bases and J by 2 bases, with 4 bases between them. The CDR3 DNA follows: TGCGCCAGCAGCTTCCCTCAAGAGACCCAGTACTTC. Translated: CASSFPQETQYF.

The chain joins TRBV7-3 to TRBJ1-3; no reliable D call. The CDR3 is made up of 13 amino acids. CDR1 and CDR2 from the germline V gene are SGHTA and FQGTGA. V lost 3 bases and J lost 1, with 4 bases in between. The chain's CDR3 is CASSLSSGNTIYF. CDR3 in DNA: TGTGCCAGCAGCTTGAGTTCTGGAAACACCATATATTTT.

The V gene is TRBV5-1, the J gene TRBJ2-2, with TRBD2 matching 10 bases. Germline V gives CDR1 SGHRS, CDR2 YFSETQ. J gave up 1 base and V 4 bases, and 1 base lay outside the gene matches. The CDR3 contains 15 residues. This chain's CDR3 is CASSPSGGNTGELFF. The CDR3, as DNA: TGCGCCAGCAGCCCTAGCGGGGGGAACACCGGGGAGCTGTTTTTT.

V and J are TRBV5-1 and TRBJ2-6, with TRBD1 matching 7 bases. The CDR3 loop spans 19 amino acids. CDR1 is SGHRS and CDR2 is YFSETQ in the germline V gene. Trimming removed 0 bases from V and 0 bases from J; junction bases left unmatched: 9. The CDR3 spells CASSLDSRQGFSGANVLTF. CDR3 DNA sequence: TGCGCCAGCAGCTTGGACTCGAGACAGGGATTCTCTGGGGCCAACGTCCTGACTTTC.

V and J are TRBV19 and TRBJ1-6; possible D gene TRBD1, 6 bases. Trimming took off 6 bases at V and 9 bases at J, with 21 bases between the two ends. The CDR3 spans 16 residues. Germline V gives CDR1 LNHDA, CDR2 SQIVND (reference sequence). Here the CDR3 DNA reads TGTGCCAGTAGCCTAGGGACATTGGCCTTGAGTTCACCCCTCCACTTT. Amino acid sequence: CASSLGTLALSSPLHF.

The chain joins TRBV6-5 to TRBJ1-6; 9 bases line up with TRBD1. V was pared by 7 bases and J by 9 bases, with 7 bases of the junction left unmatched. From germline, CDR1 is MNHEY and CDR2 SVGAGI. The length of the CDR3 is 14 residues. CDR3 residues: CASNPGQGVSPLHF. In nucleotides, the CDR3 is TGTGCCAGCAATCCGGGACAGGGTGTTTCACCCCTCCACTTT.

This chain connects TRBV7-9 to TRBJ2-5; possibly TRBD1 for D (5 bases). With the DNA end fitting TRBJ2-7 better, the J assignment may be wrong. The germline V gene has CDR1 SEHNR and CDR2 FQNEAQ (reference sequence). There are 14 residues in the CDR3. The CDR3 sequence: CASSLIQGGYEQYF. Here the CDR3 DNA reads TGTGCCAGCAGCTTAATCCAGGGTGGATACGAGCAGTACTTC.